The 7 T cell receptor beta chains presented below share a single source sample, sequenced in a study of early T cells in non-severe SARS-CoV-2 infection. TCRdb re-analysed the 5' RACE reads in MiXCR, keeping a single row per CDR3 protein. Here the sample spans some 40,000 distinct CDR3 sequences, around 6.3% being singletons. The sample was whole blood, taken at baseline. The receptor source for this set is an adult who was a healthcare worker with PCR-confirmed SARS-CoV-2 infection or an uninfected control (not recorded which).

This clonotype came up a few times. This chain uses TRBV27 with TRBJ2-5; 9 nucleotides line up with TRBD2. This CDR3 spans 15 amino acids. Germline assignment: CDR1 MNHEY and CDR2 SMNVEV (reference sequence). Trimming removed 3 bases from V and 4 bases from J; junction bases left unmatched: 6. CDR3 DNA: TGTGCCAGCAGTTTTTTAGCGGGGGCGGGAGAGACCCAGTACTTC. Translation: CASSFLAGAGETQYF.

This clonotype was recorded many times. The rearrangement uses TRBV5-5 and TRBJ2-1; a possible D gene is TRBD1 (6 bases). CDR3 length: 13 amino acids. The germline V gene encodes CDR1 SGHKS and CDR2 YYEKEE (reference sequence). V was shortened by 0 bases and J by 6 bases, with 7 bases between the two germline ends. CDR3 sequence reads: CASSLGQVNEQFF. The CDR3 region has the DNA TGTGCCAGCAGCTTGGGACAGGTCAATGAGCAGTTCTTC.

To note about this clonotype: A much larger clonotype is one base distant, so this may be a read error. V is TRBV2 and J is TRBJ2-6; D is undetermined. CDR1 is SNHLY and CDR2 is FYNNEI in the germline V gene. CDR3 length: 14 amino acids. The CDR3 loop is CASSEFSRANVLTF. DNA for the CDR3: TGTGCCAGCAGTGAATTCTCTAGGGCCAACGTCCTGACTTTC.

In its sample, this clonotype was seen many times. The rearrangement links TRBV7-9 to TRBJ2-3; 9 positions agree with TRBD2. CDR1 is SEHNR and CDR2 is FQNEAQ in the germline V gene (reference sequence). This CDR3 has 16 amino acids. Trimming cost V 5 bases and J 2 bases; bases outside gene matches: 8. CDR3 amino acids: CASSPAGGADTDTQYF. CDR3 in DNA: TGTGCCAGCAGCCCCGCGGGGGGGGCCGACACAGATACGCAGTATTTT. Looking up the rest from reference TRBV7-9 and TRBJ2-3 gives the full variable domain: DTGVSQNPRHKITKRGQNVTFRCDPISEHNRLYWYRQTLGQGPEFLTYFQNEAQLEKSRLLSDRFSAERPKGSFSTLEIQRTEQGDSAMYLCASSPAGGADTDTQYFGPGTRLTVL.

This clonotype was seen at least ten times. This rearrangement joins TRBV7-2 to TRBJ2-7; TRBD2 agrees at 7 bases. In germline, CDR1 is SGHTA, CDR2 FQGNSA. V was pared by 1 base and J by 4 bases, with 4 bases of the junction left unmatched. The CDR3 has 14 amino acids. CDR3 nucleotides: TGTGCCAGCAGCTTAGGCCTAGCGGCGTACGAGCAGTACTTC. It is translated as CASSLGLAAYEQYF.

This clonotype was counted at least ten times. The chain recombines TRBV4-2 with TRBJ2-5; the D call may be TRBD1 or TRBD2 (5 bases each). This CDR3 has 14 residues. V lost 0 bases, J lost 7 bases, and 12 bases lay in between. The germline V gene encodes CDR1 LGHNA and CDR2 YNFKEQ. The CDR3 reads CASSQDPTEGTQYF. The CDR3 DNA reads as TGTGCCAGCAGCCAAGATCCGACAGAGGGGACCCAGTACTTC.

This clonotype showed up many times. V usage is TRBV12-3 or TRBV12-4 and J usage is TRBJ1-2, with 10 bases fitting TRBD1. This CDR3 spans 16 amino acids. The V and J ends lost 5 bases and 7 bases, in that order; junction bases with no gene match: 13. CDR3 coding DNA: TGTGCCAGCAGTCCCCAAAGGGGACAGGGGACTGGTGGCTACACCTTC. This translates into CASSPQRGQGTGGYTF.